This record looks at one T cell receptor (beta chain) sequence and its context. There are a few counts of this clone. No antigen is known for it. One base away there is no much larger clone; base qualities are not given. These data come from a study of T cell responses to AZD1222 COVID-19 vaccine (dated by TCRdb to 2020 to 2023). About the investigation overall: Because spike-specific TCR depth and breadth did not differ between the two schedules, AZD1222 recipients who got a second dose at roughly 4 weeks were pooled with those who got a second dose at roughly 12 weeks. TCR sequencing was performed for about 240 trial participants, of whom about 200 were given two doses of AZD1222 and some 26 were given two doses of MenACWY control vaccine. Trial participants were enrolled into age subgroups of 18-55, 56-69 and 70-plus years, which contained 148, 28 and 57 TCR-sequenced participants, respectively.

Beyond this particular receptor, the publication reports: Participants were mostly white British, with more females than males. The authors suggested clonal diversity may have been underestimated. Because no day 14 peak-response samples were available, the repertoires could be characterized only after the peak T cell response. The vaccine-associated CD4 TCRs covered the entire spike protein, and the dominant responses fell in regions 160-218 and 743-854. The 56-69-year group was small, and its depth increase did not reach significance, likely because of low power. A significant rise in spike-specific TCR breadth and depth was observed after two AZD1222 doses relative to day 0 and relative to MenACWY recipients. Conclusions about previously exposed vaccinees were limited because only six AZD1222 recipients were SARS-CoV-2 seropositive at baseline. Reportedly, almost half of the unique spike-specific TCRs recognized epitopes lying outside the regions that are mutated in the B.1.351 and B.1.1.7 variants.

The CDR3 regions of human TCRbeta chains were subjected to immunosequencing. As for the original processing: Repertoire TCRs were checked for matches against a reference library of SARS-CoV-2-specific TCRs that had been generated using the MIRA antigen-specificity platform. Breadth was defined as the fraction of unique TCRs that were SARS-CoV-2-associated. Depth was defined as the fraction of total T cells that were SARS-CoV-2-associated. Each spike-specific TCR was assigned to its reactive spike region and to a CD4 or CD8 class using the MIRA data. Log10-transformed breadth and depth values were compared by one-way ANOVA with Sidak's multiple comparisons tests. This immuneACCESS table, as held by TCRdb, lists in-frame sequences with V and J called but not all clones. Of the missing ones, under half trace to an unresolved V gene in checked studies; the others have no known cause. V, J and clone size are taken as reported in that table, and D and trimming were inferred from the DNA itself. Within this sample are 60,000 to 65,000 clones, with more than 70% of them counted one time only. About 14% of the sample comes from the top ten.

The time point label, read with the paper, signifies: baseline before first vaccination. The vaccinee samples were drawn from two UK trials, COV001 and COV002, one of which was a single-blind randomized controlled phase 2/3 trial testing AZD1222 (ChAdOx1 nCoV-19) in healthy adults. Trial participant PBMC samples were collected at day 0 and day 28 after the second dose for TCRbeta chain sequencing. The germline V end is reduced by 4 bases and the J end by 4 bases; junction bases left unmatched: 7. CDR1 and CDR2 are drawn from the germline V gene (reference sequence): SGHNT, YYREEE. Including the terminal cysteine and phenylalanine, the CDR3 comprises 14 residues. Only CDR3 DNA remains: 42 bases, in frame from the first base.

The V and J genes are TRBV5-4 and TRBJ1-2; 7 bases in the junction line up with TRBD1. This TCR was recovered from an adult in good health. The starting material was peripheral blood, obtained on day 0 of AZD1222 vaccination. The CDR3: CASSPVGTAYGYTF. At the DNA level, the sequence is TGTGCCAGCAGCCCCGTCGGGACAGCCTATGGCTACACCTTC.